The 9 T cell receptor beta chains below come from one sample, sequenced in a study of blood T cell repertoires in COVID-19 (TCRdb year 2020). Library preparation used the immunoSEQ multiplex PCR assay. What TCRdb holds here is the immuneACCESS table cut down to in-frame rearrangements. Part of the clones is not present; checked against another copy, under half of the missing clones reflect an unresolved V gene, and the others are unexplained. The sample contains more than 250,000 clones, 70% to 90% of them found a single time. The ten largest make up less than 6% of the sample. The material sequenced was peripheral blood. The source of these receptors is a man aged 55 to 70 who had recovered from COVID-19.

V usage is TRBV5-1 and J usage is TRBJ2-3; the D gene is possibly TRBD1 (6 bases). Trimming pared 6 bases from V and 0 bases from J, leaving 14 bases between. The CDR3 spans 15 residues. Germline CDR1 is SGHRS and CDR2 is YFSETQ. CDR3 in amino acids: CASNRGSPSTDTQYF. The CDR3 bases are TGCGCCAGCAATAGGGGGTCTCCTAGCACAGATACGCAGTATTTT.

This chain connects TRBV6-1 to TRBJ2-1; 12 bases are a match to TRBD2. Germline V gives CDR1 MNHNS, CDR2 SASEGT. The CDR3 is made up of 16 amino acids. Germline trimming cut 4 bases from V and 6 bases from J; bases unmatched to any gene: 7. CDR3 sequence (DNA): TGTGCCAGCAGTGGAGGACGACTAGCGGGAGTCAATGAGCAGTTCTTC. Its translation: CASSGGRLAGVNEQFF.

The chain combines TRBV28 with TRBJ1-2, with D perhaps matching TRBD1 (6 bases). CDR3 length equals 13 residues. Germline V gives CDR1 MDHEN, CDR2 SYDVKM. V lost 5 bases, J lost 7 bases, and 14 bases lay in between. DNA of the CDR3: TGTGCCAGCAGTCCAGGACAGACAAGTGGCTACACCTTC. Its translation is CASSPGQTSGYTF.

The V and J genes are TRBV27 and TRBJ2-1; 10 bases fit TRBD2. V was pared by 5 bases and J by 12 bases, with 13 bases of the junction left unmatched. The CDR3 contains 15 residues. The germline gives CDR1 MNHEY, CDR2 SMNVEV (reference sequence). The CDR3 nucleotides read TGTGCCAGCAGTCCCCTCCCCTTAGCGGGAGGAATGCAGTTCTTC. Translating gives CASSPLPLAGGMQFF.

V is TRBV5-6 and J is TRBJ2-1; the match to TRBD2 covers 10 bases. The junction had 3 bases not matched to a gene; V was cut back by 1 base and J by 5 bases. CDR1 is SGHDT, CDR2 YYEEEE, per germline. The CDR3 sequence is 15 residues long. CDR3 DNA: TGTGCCAGCAGCTTGATCGGACTAGCGGACAATGAGCAGTTCTTC. Encoded protein: CASSLIGLADNEQFF.

The rearrangement joins TRBV27 to TRBJ2-1, with 8 bases lining up with TRBD2. Germline values: CDR1 MNHEY, CDR2 SMNVEV (reference sequence). The CDR3 runs to 16 residues. With 7 bases clipped from V and 1 base from J, the junction kept 9 bases outside the gene matches. The CDR3: CASKAGASLSYNEQFF. Here the CDR3 DNA reads TGTGCCAGCAAAGCGGGAGCATCTCTTTCCTACAATGAGCAGTTCTTC.

Regarding this clone: Other nucleotide sequences from this sample produce the same CDR3. This chain uses TRBV19 with TRBJ2-3, with D hard to call. V was pared by 5 bases and J by 1 base, with 10 bases between. Germline CDR1 reads LNHDA; CDR2 reads SQIVND (reference sequence). The CDR3 totals 14 residues. The CDR3 region has the DNA TGTGCCAGTAGTTCCCGTCGGGGCACAGATACGCAGTATTTT. This codes for CASSSRRGTDTQYF.

The chain uses TRBV9 and TRBJ1-2; 8 bases are shared with TRBD1. J gave up 0 bases and V 3 bases, and 4 bases lay outside the gene matches. CDR1 and CDR2 (germline): SGDLS, YYNGEE. The CDR3 sequence is 15 residues long. The CDR3 DNA sequence: TGTGCCAGCAGCGGAAAACAGGGGGCTAACTATGGCTACACCTTC. The encoded protein is CASSGKQGANYGYTF.

CDR3 coding DNA: TGCGCCAGCAGCTTGGGACTAGCGGAGGAGGGAGCGGTGACAGATACGCAGTATTTT. As protein: CASSLGLAEEGAVTDTQYF. This chain uses TRBV5-1 with TRBJ2-3; 9 bases fit TRBD2. The germline gives CDR1 SGHRS, CDR2 YFSETQ. The V gene end was trimmed by 0 bases and the J gene end by 3 bases; junction bases not matched to a gene: 14. The CDR3 extends over 19 amino acids.